This T cell receptor beta chain was identified during a study of OX40 agonist ivuxolimab in advanced cancers. Findings of the study overall: Relative to CD4+, CD8+ T cells held more expanded clones on average.

Profiled with immunoSEQ multiplex PCR; TCRdb holds only in-frame clones, not every one. The table has about 71,000 clones, roughly 81% seen once. As for this clone: Its antigen is still unknown.

The CDR3 is 16 amino acids. The V gene end was trimmed by 0 bases and the J gene end by 4 bases; junction bases not matched to a gene: 6. CDR1 and CDR2 from the germline V gene are SGDLS and YYNGEE. The material sequenced was CD4+ or CD8+ T cells sorted from blood, taken in a trial of the OX40 agonist ivuxolimab. The sequence was collected from an adult with an advanced solid tumor such as melanoma, head and neck, liver or kidney cancer. This chain uses TRBV9 with TRBJ2-2, with 7 bases identical to TRBD2. Here the CDR3 DNA reads TGTGCCAGCAGCGTAGGGAGCGGGGAGAGCACCGGGGAGCTGTTTTTT. Translated: CASSVGSGESTGELFF.